This TCR beta chain was profiled in a study of post-analysis software for immune sequencing data. cDNA libraries for TCR beta contained unique molecular identifiers. TCRdb itself ran the PCR reads through MiXCR, one entry per CDR3 protein. In the table there are about 430,000 distinct CDR3 sequences, roughly 40% of which are singletons. Worth noting for this clonotype: Its antigen is not identified.

This CDR3 comprises 14 residues. Trimming removed 6 bases from V and 11 bases from J; junction bases left unmatched: 12. From germline, CDR1 is LGHNA and CDR2 YSLEER. Study-level findings and limits: Elevated frequency relative to controls characterized several TRBV segments in patients, TRBV5-6, TRBV5-1 and TRBV20-1 among them.

Material: blood. This TCR came from a girl aged 2-10 years with multiple sclerosis. J is TRBJ2-5 and V is TRBV4-3; 10 nucleotides line up with TRBD2. As DNA, the CDR3 is TGCGCCAGCAGTCTTGGTAGGACTAGCGGAGAGCAGTACTTC. The encoded protein is CASSLGRTSGEQYF.